This T cell receptor beta chain was identified in a study of shared clonotypes between healthy human individuals. Turning to the study itself: The study used three CD4 naive, three CD4 memory, two CD8 naive and one CD8 memory plate per donor.

The germline gives CDR1 MNHEY, CDR2 SMNVEV (reference sequence). The CDR3 sequence is 13 residues long. Deletions cut 3 bases from V and 11 bases from J, with 14 bases between. Terminally differentiated effector memory CD45RA+ cells were excluded by CCR7 positive selection of CD45RO-negative cells. About 30,000 T cell genomes (roughly 0.2 ug DNA) went into each sorted-subset replicate. Libraries were prepared by immunoSEQ multiplex PCR; TCRdb keeps only in-frame clonotypes and omits some of them. This repertoire shows 800,000 or so clones, 96% found once; its top ten account for less than 0.25%. The clonotype was recovered from a man aged 25-45 years in good health. This chain joins TRBV27 and TRBJ1-3; D is unresolved. Specimen: naive CD8+ T cells sorted from blood. CDR3 DNA sequence: TGTGCCAGCAGTTTGTCCGCTGGGAACCCCATATATTTT. Protein: CASSLSAGNPIYF.